These 26 T cell receptor beta chains share one sample of origin, sequenced in a study of blood T cell repertoires in COVID-19. Here immunoSEQ multiplex PCR was the method, and the copy in TCRdb shows in-frame clones only, minus some. This sample yields around 200,000 clones, of which more than 75% are seen a single time; 4.9% belongs to the top ten. Sequencing used peripheral blood. Source of these receptors: a woman aged 80 or older with acute or convalescent COVID-19.

This clone has only one observation. The chain couples TRBV9 to TRBJ2-1; perhaps TRBD2 as D (6 bases). Trimming pared 0 bases from V and 4 bases from J, leaving 20 bases between. CDR1 and CDR2 from the germline V gene are SGDLS and YYNGEE. This CDR3 has 18 amino acids. The CDR3: CASSVAFVKGLIYNEQFF. The CDR3 DNA reads TGTGCCAGCAGCGTAGCTTTCGTTAAGGGACTTATATACAATGAGCAGTTCTTC.

This clone was seen just once. The chain combines TRBV4-3 with TRBJ1-2; TRBD1 aligns across 7 bases. Germline V gives CDR1 LGHNA, CDR2 YSLEER. This CDR3 region has 13 residues. J was trimmed by 6 bases and V by 6 bases; bases with no gene match: 7. DNA of the CDR3: TGCGCCAGCAGTCACCGGACAGGAGATGGCTACACCTTC. It is translated as CASSHRTGDGYTF.

The genes are TRBV5-1 and TRBJ2-2, with a weak D call TRBD2 (5 bases). The CDR3 is 17 amino acids. Germline-derived CDR1 and CDR2 are SGHRS and YFSETQ. The germline V and J ends were trimmed by 1 base and 1 base, with 14 bases remaining between them. CDR3 loop: CASSLQVRVLNTGELFF. The CDR3 DNA is TGCGCCAGCAGCTTGCAGGTGAGGGTCCTGAACACCGGGGAGCTGTTTTTT.

V gene TRBV18 combines with J gene TRBJ2-1; 10 bases are shared with TRBD1. This CDR3 has 14 amino acids. The germline V gene has CDR1 KGHSH and CDR2 LQKENI. The trim removed 2 bases at V and 9 bases at J, leaving 4 bases unmatched. For the CDR3, the DNA is TGTGCCAGCTCACCAGGGACAGGGGAGGCTGAGCAGTTCTTC. Translating gives CASSPGTGEAEQFF.

The chain recombines TRBV19 with TRBJ2-1; TRBD2 agrees at 8 bases. From germline, CDR1 is LNHDA and CDR2 SQIVND (reference sequence). The CDR3 extends over 16 amino acids. V trimming: 1 base; J trimming: 5 bases; junction bases outside the gene matches: 7. The CDR3 nucleotides are TGTGCCAGTAGTATAGTTCCAGCGGGAGCACACAATGAGCAGTTCTTC. Its protein product is CASSIVPAGAHNEQFF.

The V gene is TRBV6-5, the J gene TRBJ2-1; D is possibly TRBD1 (5 bases). CDR1 is MNHEY, CDR2 SVGAGI, per germline. V lost 5 bases and J 4 bases, leaving 9 bases between the germline ends. This CDR3 region has 13 residues. The CDR3: CASSQQGYNEQFF. DNA for the CDR3: TGTGCCAGCAGTCAGCAGGGTTACAATGAGCAGTTCTTC.

This sequence joins TRBV7-2 and TRBJ1-2; 7 bases fit TRBD1. Germline CDR1 SGHTA, CDR2 FQGNSA. This CDR3 is 14 amino acids long. J was trimmed by 3 bases and V by 4 bases; bases with no gene match: 5. The CDR3 DNA is TGTGCCAGCAGCTCAGACAGGGCCTACTATGGCTACACCTTC. It yields the protein CASSSDRAYYGYTF. Complete variable domain (other parts from reference TRBV7-2 and TRBJ1-2): GAGVSQSPSNKVTEKGKDVELRCDPISGHTALYWYRQSLGQGLEFLIYFQGNSAPDKSGLPSDRFSAERTGGSVSTLTIQRTQQEDSAVYLCASSSDRAYYGYTFGSGTRLTVV.

The chain links TRBV27 to TRBJ2-5, with a weak D call TRBD1 (6 bases). CDR3 length equals 14 residues. Trimming left V 6 bases short and J 4 bases short, with 15 bases between. The germline V gene has CDR1 MNHEY and CDR2 SMNVEV (reference sequence). This CDR3 reads CASRPMQGRETQYF. Written as DNA, the CDR3 is TGTGCCAGCAGACCCATGCAGGGGAGAGAGACCCAGTACTTC.

The rearrangement uses TRBV18 and TRBJ2-7, with D unresolved. CDR1 and CDR2 (germline): KGHSH, LQKENI. CDR3 length equals 14 residues. V was clipped by 3 bases and J by 2 bases, with 11 bases between them. Written as DNA, the CDR3 is TGTGCCAGCTCACCCACGGCAGGAACCTACGAGCAGTACTTC. Translating gives CASSPTAGTYEQYF.

This clone showed up just once. The rearrangement joins TRBV25-1 to TRBJ2-2; TRBD2 aligns across 8 bases. CDR3 length: 15 residues. From germline, CDR1 is MGHDK and CDR2 SYGVNS. V lost 9 bases, J lost 4 bases, and 10 bases stayed unmatched. The CDR3 here is CASSQREYGTGELFF. Written as DNA, the CDR3 is TGTGCCAGTTCGCAGCGGGAGTACGGCACCGGGGAGCTGTTTTTT.

This chain uses TRBV11-2 with TRBJ2-7, with D possibly being TRBD1 (5 bases). CDR1 and CDR2 from the germline V gene are SGHAT and FQNNGV. The CDR3 loop spans 15 amino acids. The V gene lost 8 bases and the J gene lost 2 bases, with 19 bases spanning the gap. CDR3 nucleotide sequence: TGTGCCAGCTCCCGGACACCGAGGATGGCCTACGAGCAGTACTTC. Its translation is CASSRTPRMAYEQYF.

The chain couples TRBV2 to TRBJ1-5; a weak D match, TRBD1 (6 bases). CDR1 and CDR2 from the germline V gene are SNHLY and FYNNEI. CDR3 length equals 16 residues. V lost 6 bases, J lost 7 bases, and 22 bases lay in between. As DNA, the CDR3 is TGTGCCAGCAGCTTGACAGGTTTTGAAACCAAACAGCCCCAGCATTTT. Its protein product is CASSLTGFETKQPQHF.

CDR3 nucleotide sequence: TGTGCCAGCAGCGCCGGAGTCTGGGGAGATGAAAAACTGTTTTTT. This translates into CASSAGVWGDEKLFF. This chain links TRBV7-8 with TRBJ1-4, with D hard to call. In germline, CDR1 is SGHVS, CDR2 FQNEAQ. CDR3 length: 15 residues. V was trimmed by 5 bases and J by 6 bases, leaving 16 bases between them.

This clone was observed once. The chain links TRBV5-4 to TRBJ1-5, with D possibly TRBD1 on 5 matching bases. V lost 2 bases and J 4 bases, leaving 7 bases between the germline ends. CDR1 is SGHNT, CDR2 YYREEE, per germline (reference sequence). The CDR3 extends over 13 amino acids. Here the CDR3 reads CASSFGGNQPQHF. As DNA, the CDR3 is TGTGCCAGCAGCTTCGGGGGAAATCAGCCCCAGCATTTT.

This chain links TRBV2 with TRBJ1-1; D is undetermined. This CDR3 is 15 amino acids long. V lost 11 bases to trimming and J lost 2 bases, with 21 bases between them. Germline values: CDR1 SNHLY, CDR2 FYNNEI. This chain's CDR3 is CAATRDILFNTEAFF. The DNA of the CDR3 is TGTGCCGCGACCCGGGATATACTTTTTAACACTGAAGCTTTCTTT.

The J gene is TRBJ2-7, the V gene TRBV27, with a tentative D call TRBD1 (7 bases). Deletions cut 3 bases from V and 1 base from J, with 13 bases between. Germline-derived CDR1 and CDR2 are MNHEY and SMNVEV (reference sequence). The CDR3 consists of 15 residues. CDR3 residues: CASSFLAGGSYEQYF. In DNA, the CDR3 is TGTGCCAGCAGTTTCCTGGCAGGGGGGTCCTACGAGCAGTACTTC.

The count of this clone is one. The chain links TRBV28 to TRBJ2-7, with D tentatively TRBD1 (6 bases). CDR1 MDHEN and CDR2 SYDVKM come from the germline V gene. The germline V and J ends were trimmed by 5 bases and 3 bases, with 11 bases remaining between them. The CDR3 is 13 amino acids. The CDR3 region is CASSTGTIYEQYF. In nucleotides, the CDR3 is TGTGCCAGCAGTACCGGGACAATCTACGAGCAGTACTTC.

The CDR3 loop reads CASSPGTGGDQPQHF. In nucleotides, the CDR3 is TGTGCCAGCAGTCCGGGGACAGGGGGCGATCAGCCCCAGCATTTT. The chain is built from TRBV27 and TRBJ1-5, with 12 bases fitting TRBD1. Germline loops: CDR1 MNHEY, CDR2 SMNVEV (reference sequence). V lost 5 bases, J lost 5 bases, and 4 bases stayed unmatched. There are 15 residues in the CDR3.

The rearrangement joins TRBV4-3 to TRBJ2-2, with 9 nucleotides matching TRBD1. The CDR3 length is 18 residues. J was trimmed by 4 bases and V by 0 bases; bases with no gene match: 9. The germline V gene has CDR1 LGHNA and CDR2 YSLEER. The CDR3 spells CASSQDVQGAVSTGELFF. CDR3 coding DNA: TGCGCCAGCAGCCAAGATGTACAGGGGGCTGTGAGCACCGGGGAGCTGTTTTTT.

The chain recombines TRBV10-3 with TRBJ1-1; 7 nucleotides align to TRBD1. After removal of 6 bases from V and 6 bases from J, the junction contained 4 bases not matched to a gene. Germline values: CDR1 ENHRY, CDR2 SYGVKD. This CDR3 comprises 12 residues. The CDR3: CAIRSTGSEAFF. CDR3 DNA: TGTGCCATCAGATCGACAGGGTCTGAAGCTTTCTTT.

The V and J genes are TRBV4-3 and TRBJ1-2; tentative D call: TRBD1 (5 bases). Trimming stripped 2 bases from V and 4 bases from J, with 14 bases between. The CDR3 totals 15 residues. Per the germline V gene, CDR1 is LGHNA and CDR2 is YSLEER. The CDR3 loop is CASSQREAGLYGYTF. CDR3 sequence (DNA): TGCGCCAGCAGCCAACGAGAGGCAGGGCTCTATGGCTACACCTTC.

The CDR3 DNA sequence: TGCAGCGTAAGACGGGACACAGAAAAACTGTTTTTT. It is translated as CSVRRDTEKLFF. The genes are TRBV29-1 and TRBJ1-4; D is perhaps TRBD1 (6 bases). V lost 6 bases to trimming and J lost 8 bases, with 13 bases between them. The germline V gene has CDR1 SQVTM and CDR2 ANQGSEA. The CDR3 runs to 12 residues.

The V and J genes are TRBV7-8 and TRBJ2-1; D call uncertain. Per germline, CDR1 SGHVS and CDR2 FQNEAQ. V lost 1 base and J lost 4, with 14 bases in between. The CDR3 is 16 residues long. Here the CDR3 reads CASSLERILTYNEQFF. The CDR3 nucleotides read TGTGCCAGCAGCTTAGAGAGGATACTGACGTACAATGAGCAGTTCTTC.

J is TRBJ1-1 and V is TRBV6-5; D is undetermined. The CDR3 covers 14 residues. Looked up from germline, CDR1 is MNHEY and CDR2 is SVGAGI. The V end lost 4 bases, the J end lost 2 bases, and 11 bases lay between the germline ends. The CDR3 DNA reads TGTGCCAGCAGTTTGGCCGGAGGAAACACTGAAGCTTTCTTT. Translating it yields CASSLAGGNTEAFF.

This clone was observed a single time. V gene TRBV2 combines with J gene TRBJ2-7, with 8 positions matching TRBD1. V shed 4 bases, J shed 6 bases, and the junction held 5 bases outside the gene matches. This CDR3 is 13 amino acids long. Germline CDR1 reads SNHLY; CDR2 reads FYNNEI. CDR3 region: CASSGTGSSEQYF. CDR3 bases: TGTGCCAGCAGTGGGACAGGGTCCAGCGAGCAGTACTTC.

The chain links TRBV12-3 or TRBV12-4 to TRBJ2-7, with TRBD1 as a possible D gene (6 bases). The CDR3 contains 12 residues. V shed 3 bases and J shed 6 bases, with 9 bases lying between them. CDR3 loop: CASSFTGSEQYF. The DNA for the CDR3 is TGTGCCAGCAGTTTCACAGGGAGCGAGCAGTACTTC.